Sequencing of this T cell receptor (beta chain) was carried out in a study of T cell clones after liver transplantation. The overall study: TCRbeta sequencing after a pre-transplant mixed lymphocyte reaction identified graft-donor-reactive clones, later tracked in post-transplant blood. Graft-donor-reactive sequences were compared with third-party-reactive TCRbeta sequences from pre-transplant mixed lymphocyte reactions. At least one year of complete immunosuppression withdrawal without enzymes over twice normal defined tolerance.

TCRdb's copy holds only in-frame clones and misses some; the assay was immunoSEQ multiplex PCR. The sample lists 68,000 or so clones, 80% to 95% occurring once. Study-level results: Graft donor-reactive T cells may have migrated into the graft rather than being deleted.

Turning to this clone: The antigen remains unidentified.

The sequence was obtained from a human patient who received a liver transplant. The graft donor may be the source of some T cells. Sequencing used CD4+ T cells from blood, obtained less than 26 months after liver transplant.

The CDR3 is CASSRGRTGSETQYF. Here the CDR3 DNA reads TGTGCCAGCAGCAGGGGCAGAACAGGGAGTGAGACCCAGTACTTC. The rearrangement joins TRBV5-4 to TRBJ2-5, with D perhaps matching TRBD1 (6 bases). The germline CDR1 and CDR2 sequences are SGHNT and YYREEE (reference sequence). With 4 bases removed from V and 5 bases from J, the gap between germline ends came to 18 bases. The CDR3 extends over 15 amino acids.